Listed below are T cell receptor beta chains from one sample, sequenced in a study of shared clonotypes between healthy human individuals. Libraries were prepared by immunoSEQ multiplex PCR; TCRdb keeps only in-frame clonotypes and omits some of them. Seen here are about 1.1 million clones, 77% observed once, and the top ten hold approximately 0.95%. Sequenced input: memory CD4+ T cells from PBMCs. The receptors derive from a man younger than 35 in good health. Some clones in this sample may be carry-over from other donors' samples. Each CDR3 is given with its conserved first and last residue. A D gene is named only where the DNA matches it firmly. Part of the rows lack a size; the others show once, few, many or a class for expanded clones.

v_call	d_call	clone_size	j_call	cdr3_nt	cdr3_aa
TRBV6-6	NA	few	TRBJ1-1	TGTGCCGGGAGGCCAGAGGGGGGCAAGGGGGAAGCTTTCTTT	CAGRPEGGKGEAFF
TRBV25-1	NA	NA	TRBJ2-5	TGTGCCAGCAGTGACCCTACTGGGACAGGCCTTCGGGGGGCCCAGTACTTC	CASSDPTGTGLRGAQYF
TRBV20-1	NA	NA	TRBJ2-7	TGCAGTGCTAGCGCCCCGGGACGGCAGTACTTC	CSASAPGRQYF
TRBV10-3	NA	NA	TRBJ1-2	TGTGCCATCAGTGACAAGGGGGACTATGGCTACACCTTC	CAISDKGDYGYTF
TRBV29-1	NA	NA	TRBJ1-2	TGCAGCGTGGCCCTCGGTGGTTCACTTCGCTACACCTTC	CSVALGGSLRYTF
TRBV7-2	TRBD1	NA	TRBJ1-2	TGTGCCAGCAGCAAACTAACAGGGGTCTCCTATGGCTACACCTTC	CASSKLTGVSYGYTF
TRBV7-9	NA	NA	TRBJ2-2	TGTGCCAGCAGCCGACAGCGGACGAACACCGGGGAGCTGTTTTTT	CASSRQRTNTGELFF
TRBV5-1	TRBD1	few	TRBJ1-1	TGCGCCAGCAAGGGGGCTGGGGACACTGAAGCTTTCTTT	CASKGAGDTEAFF
TRBV9	TRBD2	NA	TRBJ2-2	TGTGCCAGCAGCCTAGCGGCTGGGGAGCTGTTTTTT	CASSLAAGELFF
TRBV29-1	NA	NA	TRBJ2-5	TGCAGCGTTGCCGGGGGAGAGACCCAGTACTTC	CSVAGGETQYF
TRBV6-1	TRBD1	NA	TRBJ2-7	TGTGCCAGCAGTGTCCGGGACAGGGTATCCTACGAGCAGTACTTC	CASSVRDRVSYEQYF
TRBV30	NA	few	TRBJ1-2	TGTGCCTGGCGTAAGGGACGCTCCTATGGCTACACCTTC	CAWRKGRSYGYTF
TRBV6-5	TRBD2	NA	TRBJ2-1	TGTGCCAGCAGCCGACACGGGACTAACTACAATGAGCAGTTCTTC	CASSRHGTNYNEQFF
TRBV5-1	NA	few	TRBJ2-4	TGCGCCAGCAGCTTGGTCGGGGATCTAAACATTCAGTACTTC	CASSLVGDLNIQYF
TRBV7-2	TRBD1	once	TRBJ1-5	TGTGCCAGCAGCGTAAAAACAGGGGATGGTCAGCCCCAGCATTTT	CASSVKTGDGQPQHF
TRBV7-9	NA	NA	TRBJ1-1	TGTGCCAGCAGCTTAGCGCGAGGAGTTGGGACTGAAGCTTTCTTT	CASSLARGVGTEAFF
TRBV18	TRBD1	NA	TRBJ2-1	TGTGCCAGCGTGGACAGGGGTATCAACAATGAGCAGTTCTTC	CASVDRGINNEQFF
TRBV2	NA	NA	TRBJ2-7	TGTGCCAGCAGTGGATCAGGGGCCTACGAGCAGTACTTC	CASSGSGAYEQYF
TRBV5-1	NA	NA	TRBJ2-7	TGCGCCAGCATGGTGAGGTACGAGCAGTACTTC	CASMVRYEQYF
TRBV7-3	NA	NA	TRBJ2-7	TGTGCCAGCAGCCCCTTAGGAGGTGTCGGGGACGAGCAGTACTTC	CASSPLGGVGDEQYF
TRBV9	TRBD1	NA	TRBJ1-2	TGTGCCAGCAGCGCGACAGGGGGAGGCTACACCTTC	CASSATGGGYTF
TRBV4-1	TRBD1	NA	TRBJ1-4	TGCGCCAGCAGCCGAGTCCCGGGACAGGTTCGAGATGAAAAACTGTTTTTT	CASSRVPGQVRDEKLFF
TRBV11-2	NA	NA	TRBJ1-5	TGTGCCAGCAGCTTAGAAGGGGCTTATCAGCCCCAGCATTTT	CASSLEGAYQPQHF
TRBV7-8	NA	NA	TRBJ2-3	TGTGCCAGCAGGAAGGGCAGGGATAGGACAGATACGCAGTATTTT	CASRKGRDRTDTQYF
TRBV18	NA	NA	TRBJ1-1	TGTGCCAGCTCACAGGCGGGACTGAACACTGAAGCTTTCTTT	CASSQAGLNTEAFF
TRBV7-2	NA	NA	TRBJ2-7	TGTGCCAGCAGTTTAACCTACGAGCAGTACTTC	CASSLTYEQYF
TRBV6-5	TRBD1	NA	TRBJ1-1	TGTGCCAGCAGTTACAGTACAGGGGGTTTAGCTTTCTTT	CASSYSTGGLAFF
TRBV21-1	NA	many	TRBJ2-3	TGTGCCAGCACTTTGTCGAAGGGTTCTCGGGCAGATACGCAGTATTTT	CASTLSKGSRADTQYF
TRBV29-1	NA	NA	TRBJ1-1	TGCAGCGTTAGCCGTTATGCTTCCCCAAACACTGAAGCTTTCTTT	CSVSRYASPNTEAFF